What follows are 7 T cell receptor beta chains derived from one specimen sequenced in a study. The protocol was immunoSEQ multiplex PCR, while the TCRdb copy is restricted to in-frame clones and leaves out a portion. Of approximately 50,000 clones in the sample, 80% to 95% are singletons; the top ten hold around 10%. The sequenced sample consisted of PBMCs. The receptors stem from a middle-aged man with rheumatoid arthritis.

The genes are TRBV19 and TRBJ2-1, with D uncertain. Trimming took 5 bases from V and 3 from J, leaving 8 bases between them. Germline values: CDR1 LNHDA, CDR2 SQIVND (reference sequence). This CDR3 spans 13 amino acids. CDR3 sequence reads: CASSFQNYNEQFF. The CDR3 coding sequence is TGTGCCAGTAGTTTCCAGAACTACAATGAGCAGTTCTTC.

V gene TRBV25-1 combines with J gene TRBJ2-5, with D unclear. This CDR3 has 14 residues. V was trimmed by 4 bases and J by 4 bases, leaving 13 bases between them. Germline values: CDR1 MGHDK, CDR2 SYGVNS. CDR3 region: CASSGPLLPETQYF. The CDR3 DNA sequence: TGTGCCAGCAGTGGCCCCCTGCTCCCAGAGACCCAGTACTTC.

This rearrangement joins TRBV6-6 to TRBJ1-1, with no clear D. Trimming took 4 bases from V and 1 from J, leaving 4 bases between them. The CDR3 length is 12 residues. Germline CDR1 MNHNY, CDR2 SVGAGI (reference sequence). The DNA of the CDR3 is TGTGCCAGCAGTTCGGCGAACACTGAAGCTTTCTTT. This translates into CASSSANTEAFF.

The chain uses TRBV7-2 and TRBJ2-4; 10 bases fit TRBD2. V dropped 5 bases and J dropped 5; count of bases not matched to a gene: 6. This CDR3 spans 15 amino acids. The germline CDR1 and CDR2 sequences are SGHTA and FQGNSA. CDR3 protein: CASSPSLAGQNIQYF. The CDR3 nucleotides are TGTGCCAGCAGCCCATCACTAGCGGGACAAAACATTCAGTACTTC.

The V call is TRBV13, the J call TRBJ1-6; D unresolved. Per the germline V gene, CDR1 is PRHDT and CDR2 is FYEKMQ (reference sequence). This CDR3 contains 15 residues. With 0 bases removed from V and 4 bases from J, the gap between germline ends came to 7 bases. The CDR3 spells CASSLGGDYNSPLHF. In nucleotides, the CDR3 is TGTGCCAGCAGCTTAGGGGGAGATTATAATTCACCCCTCCACTTT.

The chain joins TRBV4-3 to TRBJ2-5; possible D gene TRBD2, 5 bases. The CDR3 extends over 14 amino acids. Germline V gene data show CDR1 as LGHNA and CDR2 as YSLEER. The germline V and J ends were trimmed by 4 bases and 1 base, with 10 bases remaining between them. The chain's CDR3 is CASSPGLTQETQYF. In nucleotides, the CDR3 is TGCGCCAGCAGCCCAGGACTTACCCAAGAGACCCAGTACTTC.

This clone was recorded only once. The chain links TRBV5-6 to TRBJ1-2, with 7 nucleotides matching TRBD1. The length of the CDR3 is 15 residues. Germline values: CDR1 SGHDT, CDR2 YYEEEE. The trim removed 4 bases at V and 0 bases at J, leaving 6 bases unmatched. CDR3 sequence: CASSGRGTANYGYTF. CDR3 DNA: TGTGCCAGCAGCGGACGCGGGACAGCTAACTATGGCTACACCTTC.